This T cell receptor beta chain was sequenced for a study of cytomegalovirus exposure and HLA in healthy donors. Trimming took 0 bases from V and 6 from J, leaving 12 bases between them. The CDR3 contains 15 residues. Germline V gene lookup returns CDR1 SGHTA and CDR2 FQGNSA. Study results and limitations: In a later analysis, across HLA loci, associated TCR counts were highest for DRB1, lowest for HLA-C.

It was healthy bone marrow donors who served as donors. In nominal health when sampled, donors likely had unrecorded immune exposures nonetheless. On this clone: Its antigen is currently unknown.

The study ran its PCR with 60 Vbeta and 13 Jbeta primers. Using immunoSEQ multiplex PCR, the repertoire was profiled, and TCRdb retains in-frame clones only, with some absent. Of under 200,000 clones listed, roughly 85% are singletons. Sequenced material: PBMCs. J is TRBJ1-5 and V is TRBV7-2, with D uncertain. The receptor's source is a woman in her twenties or thirties in good health and CMV-seropositive. In DNA, the CDR3 is TGTGCCAGCAGCTTAGCGGGCTCAGGCAGTCAGCCCCAGCATTTT. Translating gives CASSLAGSGSQPQHF.